A single sample gave rise to the 15 T cell receptor beta chains below, sequenced in a study of CD8 T cells in ankylosing spondylitis. TCRdb reprocessed the 5' RACE reads with MiXCR, giving one entry per CDR3 protein. The data contain roughly 400,000 distinct CDR3 sequences, 20% to 25% of them seen just once; the ten biggest clones take up about a sixth. These receptors have no identified antigens. Findings and limits, study-wide: Ankylosing spondylitis blood appeared to be characterized by a TCR beta motif of eight or nine highly homologous variants.

Sequenced input: blood, either unsorted or a sorted T cell fraction (not recorded which). The receptors here all came from a male donor with ankylosing spondylitis.

The chain recombines TRBV4-3 with TRBJ1-5; D is unclear. CDR1 and CDR2 (germline): LGHNA, YSLEER. The CDR3 length is 13 residues. V lost 3 bases and J 7 bases, leaving 10 bases between the germline ends. CDR3 loop: CASSHRTNQPQHF. The CDR3 region has the DNA TGCGCCAGCAGCCACCGGACGAACCAGCCCCAGCATTTT.

This clonotype came up a few times. The chain recombines TRBV11-2 with TRBJ1-1, with TRBD1 matching 10 bases. Germline V lookup: CDR1 SGHAT, CDR2 FQNNGV. V gave up 5 bases and J gave up 0 bases; unmatched junction bases: 12. This CDR3 comprises 18 residues. CDR3 sequence reads: CASSVIIPTGGMNTEAFF. The CDR3 region has the DNA TGTGCCAGCAGCGTAATTATCCCGACAGGGGGCATGAACACTGAAGCTTTCTTT.

V is TRBV10-3 and J is TRBJ2-7; 7 nucleotides match TRBD2. The CDR3 totals 16 residues. Germline CDR1 and CDR2: ENHRY and SYGVKD. Unmatched junction bases numbered 8, after V lost 0 bases and J lost 3 bases. CDR3 coding DNA: TGTGCCATCAGTGAGTCTGGGGGAGCGGGAAACTACGAGCAGTACTTC. Its translation: CAISESGGAGNYEQYF.

The chain couples TRBV20-1 to TRBJ2-3, with 15 bases that match TRBD2. This CDR3 has 20 residues. The V segment lost 6 bases and the J segment 2 bases; nucleotides outside the gene matches: 18. In germline, CDR1 is DFQATT, CDR2 SNEGSKA (reference sequence). The CDR3 nucleotides are TGCAGTGCCTCCGGGACTAGCGGGAGGAATGTGCAACCCCACACAGATACGCAGTATTTT. It is translated as CSASGTSGRNVQPHTDTQYF.

This sequence joins TRBV10-3 and TRBJ1-1, with a possible D match to TRBD1 (6 bases). Trimming took off 6 bases at V and 1 base at J, with 9 bases between the two ends. CDR3 length: 13 residues. Looked up from germline, CDR1 is ENHRY and CDR2 is SYGVKD. DNA for the CDR3: TGTGCCATCAGCGGACAGTGGAACACTGAAGCTTTCTTT. This encodes CAISGQWNTEAFF.

This clonotype has a handful of counts. V usage is TRBV24-1 and J usage is TRBJ2-5; TRBD1 agrees at 7 bases. V lost 0 bases, J lost 2 bases, and 5 bases stayed unmatched. The CDR3 totals 16 residues. Germline V gives CDR1 KGHDR, CDR2 SFDVKD. CDR3 nucleotides: TGTGCCACCAGTGATTTGACCCCGGGACAGCAAGAGACCCAGTACTTC. This encodes CATSDLTPGQQETQYF.

This clonotype was picked up a small number of times. This chain connects TRBV12-5 to TRBJ2-1; 10 positions match TRBD1. In germline, CDR1 is LGHNT, CDR2 FRNRAP. V was clipped by 4 bases and J by 9 bases; unmatched bases: 15. The CDR3 covers 17 residues. The CDR3 DNA follows: TGTGCTAGTGGTTCATCGAATAGACAGGGGGCGCTGAGTGAGCAGTTCTTC. Its protein product is CASGSSNRQGALSEQFF.

V is TRBV20-1 and J is TRBJ2-1, with TRBD2 matching 8 bases. The CDR3 runs to 16 residues. In germline, CDR1 is DFQATT, CDR2 SNEGSKA (reference sequence). V trimming: 0 bases; J trimming: 10 bases; junction bases outside the gene matches: 14. The DNA of the CDR3 is TGCAGTGCTAGAGATCCAGGGATAGCGGGAATTTGGGAGCAGTTCTTC. Its translation is CSARDPGIAGIWEQFF.

This clonotype showed up just a few times. The chain has TRBV3-1 and TRBJ1-6, with D possibly matching TRBD1 (5 bases). The V gene's germline CDR1 is LGHDT and CDR2 YNNKEL (reference sequence). Trimming pared 3 bases from V and 0 bases from J, leaving 9 bases between. The CDR3 is 16 amino acids. The DNA of the CDR3 is TGTGCCAGCAGCCAGGGGACGAGCTCCTATAATTCACCCCTCCACTTT. Residues: CASSQGTSSYNSPLHF.

J is TRBJ2-7 and V is TRBV15; a possible D gene is TRBD1 (6 bases). Germline loops: CDR1 LNHNV, CDR2 YYDKDF (reference sequence). The CDR3 is 14 amino acids. Trimming took 0 bases from V and 5 from J, leaving 11 bases between them. This CDR3 reads CATSRDRSGDEQYF. The CDR3 nucleotides are TGTGCCACCAGCAGAGATCGTTCAGGGGACGAGCAGTACTTC.

This clonotype was detected a few times. V and J are TRBV9 and TRBJ2-7; 10 nucleotides align to TRBD1. Germline CDR1 and CDR2: SGDLS and YYNGEE. This CDR3 has 16 residues. V dropped 0 bases and J dropped 2; count of bases not matched to a gene: 5. CDR3 in amino acids: CASSVDMGQGTYEQYF. The CDR3 nucleotides are TGTGCCAGCAGCGTAGATATGGGACAGGGGACCTACGAGCAGTACTTC.

V gene TRBV11-2 combines with J gene TRBJ2-1; TRBD2 agrees at 8 bases. The trim removed 5 bases at V and 0 bases at J, leaving 9 bases unmatched. CDR1 is SGHAT and CDR2 is FQNNGV in the germline V gene. This CDR3 is built from 17 residues. CDR3 region: CASSTRLASYSYNEQFF. Written as DNA, the CDR3 is TGTGCCAGCAGCACCCGACTAGCGAGCTACTCCTACAATGAGCAGTTCTTC.

The chain has TRBV3-1 and TRBJ1-2, with D possibly matching TRBD1 (6 bases). Trimming pared 1 base from V and 2 bases from J, leaving 11 bases between. Per germline, CDR1 LGHDT and CDR2 YNNKEL (reference sequence). This CDR3 has 15 residues. CDR3 sequence (DNA): TGTGCCAGCAGCCAAGGATGGCAGGGGAACTATGGCTACACCTTC. Amino acids: CASSQGWQGNYGYTF. Based on the CDR3 plus reference TRBV3-1 and TRBJ1-2, the full variable domain is DTAVSQTPKYLVTQMGNDKSIKCEQNLGHDTMYWYKQDSKKFLKIMFSYNNKELIINETVPNRFSPKSPDKAHLNLHINSLELGDSAVYFCASSQGWQGNYGYTFGSGTRLTVV.

V and J are TRBV20-1 and TRBJ2-5; a possible D gene is TRBD1 (5 bases). V gave up 5 bases and J gave up 5 bases, with 18 bases separating them. Germline V CDR1 and CDR2: DFQATT, SNEGSKA (reference sequence). This CDR3 comprises 14 residues. CDR3 amino acids: CSADLTAQSETQYF. Written as DNA, the CDR3 is TGCAGTGCTGACCTGACAGCCCAGAGTGAGACCCAGTACTTC.

This clonotype came up a few times. The V call is TRBV20-1, the J call TRBJ1-2; D perhaps matches TRBD1 (6 bases). The CDR3 has 12 amino acids. V lost 5 bases and J 4 bases, leaving 11 bases between the germline ends. Per germline, CDR1 DFQATT and CDR2 SNEGSKA (reference sequence). This chain's CDR3 is CSAGRTAYGYTF. The CDR3 DNA is TGCAGTGCTGGACGGACAGCCTATGGCTACACCTTC.